This T cell receptor (beta chain) was sequenced during a study of shared clonotypes between healthy human individuals. Measured with immunoSEQ multiplex PCR; TCRdb has only the in-frame clones, and not every one. The sample records roughly 2,000,000 clones, just under 95% being singletons. Naive CD8 cells, CD45RO-negative and positively selected for CCR7, excluded terminally differentiated effector memory CD45RA+ cells. On this clone itself: Other nucleotide sequences from this sample produce the same CDR3.

The CDR3 length is 14 residues. Trimming took off 0 bases at V and 5 bases at J, with 11 bases between the two ends. Per the germline V gene, CDR1 is SGDLS and CDR2 is YYNGEE. This clonotype was sampled from a young man in good health. The chain links TRBV9 to TRBJ1-1; D unresolved. Material: naive CD8+ T cells sorted from blood. CDR3 region: CASSVGGGGTEAFF. CDR3 coding DNA: TGTGCCAGCAGCGTAGGGGGAGGAGGGACTGAAGCTTTCTTT.